This TCR beta chain was retrieved from a study of regulatory T cells in long-lasting Graves disease. Germline-derived CDR1 and CDR2 are LNHDA and SQIVND (reference sequence). V lost 6 bases and J lost 5, with 14 bases in between. This CDR3 spans 14 amino acids. The authors built TCR beta libraries using iRepertoire HTBI primers and Arm-PCR of CDR3 regions. TCRdb re-analysed the multiplex PCR reads in MiXCR, keeping a single row per CDR3 protein. This table has 400,000 to 500,000 distinct CDR3 sequences, less than 25% appearing once. Time point indicated: persistent/refractory GD, antithyroid drugs over 5 years with positive TRAb. Following extraction of RNA from PBMCs, that RNA was used to make the TCR library. General study points: There were preferences for TRBV28, TRBJ1-2 and TRBJ2-5 in persistent disease.

Concerning this clonotype itself: The antigen is undetermined.

V gene TRBV19 combines with J gene TRBJ1-5, with D perhaps matching TRBD1 (5 bases). The sequence came from a female donor with Graves disease. Sequencing used peripheral blood mononuclear cells (PBMCs), obtained when the disease was refractory, from a patient treated with antithyroid drugs. The CDR3: CASRAGTWDQPQHF. CDR3 coding DNA: TGTGCCAGTAGGGCCGGGACGTGGGATCAGCCCCAGCATTTT.